The clone carrying this T cell receptor (beta chain) was seen many times. Its matching antigen is unknown. The sample originates from a study of early T cells in non-severe SARS-CoV-2 infection. Study-level information: The study sequenced bulk RNA from unsorted whole blood, with chains unpaired. Notes on the study in general: The study's VDJdb matching favored anti-spike CD8 responses and missed private and CD4 specificities.

Individual cDNA molecules each received unique molecular identifiers attached to them. TCRdb passed the 5' RACE reads through MiXCR, listing each CDR3 protein once. In the table there are about 57,000 distinct CDR3 sequences, 13% of which are singletons. V shed 0 bases and J 2 bases; nucleotides not matched to a gene: 0. Germline V lookup: CDR1 SGHKS, CDR2 YYEKEE (reference sequence). The CDR3 spans 14 residues. V and J are TRBV5-5 and TRBJ1-2; 8 bases are shared with TRBD1. The sequence derives from an adult who was a healthcare worker with PCR-confirmed SARS-CoV-2 infection or an uninfected control (not recorded which). Sequences were obtained from whole blood. The CDR3 nucleotides are TGTGCCAGCAGCTTGGGGACAGGGAACTATGGCTACACCTTC. This sequence encodes CASSLGTGNYGYTF.